The 5 T cell receptor beta chains below were found in one sample sequenced in a study of T cell repertoires in cytomegalovirus infection. MiXCR, run by TCRdb on the reads, gives a single entry per CDR3 protein. The sample yields roughly 200,000 distinct CDR3 sequences, about a sixth seen once. Sequencing used CD8+ T cells from PBMCs. Receptors were obtained from a human donor in good health (CMV status not recorded). Some clones in this sample may be carry-over from other donors' samples.

The chain carries TRBV12-3 or TRBV12-4 and TRBJ1-2, with TRBD1 as a possible D gene (5 bases). The CDR3 extends over 14 amino acids. The germline V and J ends were trimmed by 6 bases and 5 bases, with 16 bases remaining between them. The CDR3 loop is CASSPRVLEYGYTF. CDR3 in DNA: TGTGCCAGCAGCCCCAGGGTTTTGGAGTATGGCTACACCTTC.

The chain uses TRBV5-8 and TRBJ1-4; 8 positions match TRBD1. The V gene end was trimmed by 5 bases and the J gene end by 5 bases; junction bases not matched to a gene: 17. CDR1 is SGHTS and CDR2 is YDEGEE in the germline V gene. This CDR3 has 18 residues. This chain's CDR3 is CASSLGIGTGMSNEKLFF. The CDR3 coding sequence is TGTGCCAGCAGTCTTGGCATCGGGACAGGCATGTCAAATGAAAAACTGTTTTTT.

This clonotype was found a few times. J is TRBJ2-1 and V is TRBV5-6, with D unclear. The CDR3 length is 14 residues. In germline, CDR1 is SGHDT, CDR2 YYEEEE. V was clipped by 4 bases and J by 6 bases, with 14 bases between them. CDR3 bases: TGTGCCAGCAGCGAAGGCCTTACCCCCAATGAGCAGTTCTTC. Amino acid sequence: CASSEGLTPNEQFF.

This rearrangement joins TRBV2 to TRBJ1-3, with a tentative D call TRBD1 (5 bases). The germline V gene has CDR1 SNHLY and CDR2 FYNNEI. CDR3 length: 16 residues. Between the trimmed V and J ends, which lost 3 bases and 0 bases, there was a span of 12 bases. This CDR3 reads CASSEGGEASGNTIYF. The CDR3 DNA sequence: TGTGCCAGCAGTGAGGGGGGAGAGGCCTCTGGAAACACCATATATTTT.

This clonotype was picked up many times. The chain couples TRBV6-2 or TRBV6-3 to TRBJ1-1; a possible D gene is TRBD1 (5 bases). Trimming shortened V by 2 bases and J by 1 base, and 5 bases separated the two germline ends. The CDR3 is 13 residues long. CDR1 is MNHEY and CDR2 is SVGEGT in the germline V gene. The CDR3: CASSYGGNTEAFF. The CDR3, as DNA: TGTGCCAGCAGTTACGGGGGGAACACTGAAGCTTTCTTT.